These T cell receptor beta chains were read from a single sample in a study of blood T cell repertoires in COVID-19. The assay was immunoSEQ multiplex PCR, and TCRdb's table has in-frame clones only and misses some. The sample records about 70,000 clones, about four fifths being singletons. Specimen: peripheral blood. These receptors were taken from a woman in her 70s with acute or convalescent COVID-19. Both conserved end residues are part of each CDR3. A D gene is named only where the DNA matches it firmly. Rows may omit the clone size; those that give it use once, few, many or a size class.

TGTGCCAGCAGCTTGAGCGGTGTGGCCACTGAAGCTTTCTTT,CASSLSGVATEAFF,-,TRBV7-9,TRBJ1-1,-
TGTGCCAGCAGCGACCCCGGGGGGGGGTATTGGAATGAGCAGTTCTTC,CASSDPGGGYWNEQFF,TRBD2,TRBV28,TRBJ2-1,-
TGTGCCAGCAGCCCCGGGACAGGGGGGAACTATGGCTACACCTTC,CASSPGTGGNYGYTF,TRBD1,TRBV28,TRBJ1-2,-
TGTGCCAGCAGTTACTCGGAGCGGTCTACCCTAGAGCAGTTCTTC,CASSYSERSTLEQFF,-,TRBV6-5,TRBJ2-1,-
TGTGCCAGCAGAGCCGGGACAGTAATCACTGAAGCTTTCTTT,CASRAGTVITEAFF,TRBD1,TRBV2,TRBJ1-1,-
TGTGCCAGCAGGGGCACGGAGGGCATCGCCTCTGAAGCTTTCTTT,CASRGTEGIASEAFF,-,TRBV2,TRBJ1-1,few
TGTGCCTGGACCCCGGGACAGTTGAACATTCAGTACTTC,CAWTPGQLNIQYF,TRBD1,TRBV30,TRBJ2-4,-
TGTGCCAGCAGTTTAAAGAGAATAGCGACCTACGAGCAGTACTTC,CASSLKRIATYEQYF,-,TRBV27,TRBJ2-7,-
TGCAGACACAGGGACCTCTACGAGCAGTACTTC,CRHRDLYEQYF,-,TRBV20-1,TRBJ2-7,few
TGTGCCAGCACCACATCCCGACAGCTCATCAATGAGCAGTTCTTC,CASTTSRQLINEQFF,-,TRBV4-2,TRBJ2-1,-
TGTGCTAGTGGTTTTGAAATAGCTAACTATGGCTACACCTTC,CASGFEIANYGYTF,-,TRBV12-5,TRBJ1-2,-
TGTGCCAGCAGCTTGGGTCCCGACAGGGGGCCCTCGGATCAGCCCCAGCATTTT,CASSLGPDRGPSDQPQHF,TRBD1,TRBV5-6,TRBJ1-5,-
TGTGCCAGCTCACCAGGGGGGGGAAACACTGAAGCTTTCTTT,CASSPGGGNTEAFF,-,TRBV18,TRBJ1-1,-
TGTGCCAGCAGCGCCCTCCCGGGAGAGCAGTACTTC,CASSALPGEQYF,-,TRBV5-6,TRBJ2-7,-
TGTGCCAGCAGTTTTGGTTTGGGCCCCTATGGCTACACCTTC,CASSFGLGPYGYTF,-,TRBV28,TRBJ1-2,-
TGTGCCAGCAGTTATGGACATCCCTCTGGAAACACCATATATTTT,CASSYGHPSGNTIYF,-,TRBV28,TRBJ1-3,once
TGTGCCAGCCCTTTGGGCGGGCCCACAGATACGCAGTATTTT,CASPLGGPTDTQYF,-,TRBV6-5,TRBJ2-3,-
TGTGCCACCAGTGTTTCGGGACTAGCGGGAGGGGTGAACACCGGGGAGCTGTTTTTT,CATSVSGLAGGVNTGELFF,TRBD2,TRBV24-1,TRBJ2-2,-
TGCGCCAGCAGCCGAGGGGCAGGGAGGGGAGCGGGAGGAAATTACAATGAGCAGTTCTTC,CASSRGAGRGAGGNYNEQFF,TRBD2,TRBV5-1,TRBJ2-1,-
TGTGCCAGCAGCCGCGCGACAGGGGTTACGGGCTACACCTTC,CASSRATGVTGYTF,TRBD1,TRBV7-9,TRBJ1-2,-